Following are 9 T cell receptor beta chains from one sample sequenced in a study of blood T cell repertoires in COVID-19. Only in-frame clones appear in the TCRdb table, and some are missing; sequencing was by immunoSEQ multiplex PCR. The sample comprises around 45,000 clones, roughly 80% of which are singletons, and 23% rests with the top ten. The sequenced sample consisted of peripheral blood. These receptors originate from a woman aged 55-70 years with acute or convalescent COVID-19.

A note on this clone: An end of the junction does not agree with germline; a read error may underlie this. The gene calls are TRBV19 and TRBJ1-1; D call uncertain. The CDR3 runs 16 residues. Germline CDR1 reads LNHDA; CDR2 reads SQIVND (reference sequence). For the CDR3, the DNA is TGTGCCGGTAGTACTCAGATCCTACAGTGGAACACTGAAGCTTTCTTT. Amino acids: CAGSTQILQWNTEAFF.

The chain carries TRBV19 and TRBJ1-2; D possibly corresponds to TRBD1 (6 bases). Trimming removed 5 bases at V and 6 bases at J, with 13 bases between. Germline V CDR1 and CDR2: LNHDA, SQIVND (reference sequence). The CDR3 is made up of 13 amino acids. The CDR3 DNA is TGTGCCAGTAGTTGGGGGCAAGGTGATGGCTACACCTTC. It codes for CASSWGQGDGYTF.

The chain has TRBV5-8 and TRBJ1-5; D remains unclear. With 2 bases removed from V and 7 bases from J, the gap between germline ends came to 10 bases. Germline CDR1 reads SGHTS; CDR2 reads YDEGEE. The CDR3 covers 13 residues. The CDR3 spells CASSFKSGQPQHF. The CDR3 DNA is TGTGCCAGCAGCTTCAAGAGCGGCCAGCCCCAGCATTTT.

This chain connects TRBV19 to TRBJ2-5; possible D gene TRBD1, 5 bases. The CDR3 covers 13 residues. Germline CDR1 LNHDA, CDR2 SQIVND (reference sequence). V was trimmed by 6 bases and J by 3 bases, leaving 11 bases between them. The CDR3 loop is CASSWTTKETQYF. In nucleotides, the CDR3 is TGTGCCAGTAGCTGGACAACCAAAGAGACCCAGTACTTC.

This clone was seen only a few times. V and J are TRBV29-1 and TRBJ2-1, with D unclear. The CDR3 spans 12 residues. V was shortened by 0 bases and J by 5 bases, with 5 bases between the two germline ends. The germline gives CDR1 SQVTM, CDR2 ANQGSEA. CDR3 residues: CSVEDQNNEQFF. For the CDR3, the DNA is TGCAGCGTTGAAGATCAAAACAATGAGCAGTTCTTC.

This clone appeared a single time. This chain joins TRBV4-3 and TRBJ2-1; TRBD2 matches at 9 bases. The CDR3 extends over 17 amino acids. Germline values: CDR1 LGHNA, CDR2 YSLEER. J gave up 9 bases and V 0 bases, and 12 bases lay outside the gene matches. CDR3 region: CASSQDLVTSGRGEQFF. DNA of the CDR3: TGCGCCAGCAGCCAAGATCTGGTGACTAGCGGTCGGGGTGAGCAGTTCTTC.

This clone appeared once. This rearrangement joins TRBV5-6 to TRBJ2-7; D perhaps matches TRBD1 (6 bases). V lost 5 bases to trimming and J lost 5 bases, with 17 bases between them. The CDR3 runs to 14 residues. The germline CDR1 and CDR2 sequences are SGHDT and YYEEEE. CDR3 bases: TGTGCCAGCAGGGGGGCAGCCCCCGGTGACGAGCAGTACTTC. This codes for CASRGAAPGDEQYF.

The rearrangement links TRBV4-1 to TRBJ2-3; possibly TRBD1 for D (5 bases). CDR1 and CDR2 from the germline V gene are MGHRA and YSYEKL. V was pared by 1 base and J by 4 bases, with 12 bases between. The CDR3 spans 15 residues. CDR3 region: CASSQVGAGSDTQYF. The CDR3 DNA follows: TGCGCCAGCAGCCAAGTAGGGGCAGGGTCAGATACGCAGTATTTT.

This clone was seen a handful of times. This sequence joins TRBV29-1 and TRBJ2-1, with a tentative D call TRBD2 (7 bases). Per germline, CDR1 SQVTM and CDR2 ANQGSEA. The CDR3 is made up of 13 amino acids. Trimming left V 7 bases short and J 5 bases short, with 15 bases between. CDR3 DNA: TGCAGCGCCCTGGGGGCGGGGGACAATGAGCAGTTCTTC. Amino acid sequence: CSALGAGDNEQFF.